Listed below are T cell receptor beta chains from one sample, sequenced in a study of cytomegalovirus exposure and HLA in healthy donors. Sequencing used immunoSEQ multiplex PCR; TCRdb keeps in-frame clones, though not all of them. The sample records about 180,000 clones, 55% to 75% being singletons. Sequencing was carried out using PBMCs. These receptors were collected from a human donor in good health. CDR3s include the opening cysteine and the closing phenylalanine or tryptophan. The D gene is left open where the match is weak. The size entry is marked missing in some rows and otherwise reads once, few, many or a size class.

d_gene: -; j_gene: TRBJ1-6; abundance: once; v_gene: TRBV7-3; CDR3aa: CASSLLTGYNSPLHF; CDR3nt: TGTGCCAGCAGCTTATTGACAGGCTATAATTCACCCCTCCACTTT
d_gene: -; j_gene: TRBJ1-1; abundance: -; v_gene: TRBV7-9; CDR3aa: CASSFGGTAEWAEAFF; CDR3nt: TGTGCCAGCAGCTTCGGGGGGACGGCCGAGTGGGCTGAAGCTTTCTTT
d_gene: -; j_gene: TRBJ1-4; abundance: -; v_gene: TRBV11-1; CDR3aa: CASSQGSGGEKLFF; CDR3nt: TGTGCCAGCAGCCAGGGGAGTGGTGGTGAAAAACTGTTTTTT
d_gene: TRBD1; j_gene: TRBJ1-3; abundance: -; v_gene: TRBV27; CDR3aa: CASSLQGAPGNTIYF; CDR3nt: TGTGCCAGCAGCCTACAGGGGGCGCCTGGAAACACCATATATTTT
d_gene: -; j_gene: TRBJ2-5; abundance: few; v_gene: TRBV9; CDR3aa: CASSVGGFQETQYF; CDR3nt: TGTGCCAGCAGCGTAGGGGGCTTCCAAGAGACCCAGTACTTC
d_gene: -; j_gene: TRBJ2-7; abundance: -; v_gene: TRBV30; CDR3aa: CAWTGTGVGAYEQYF; CDR3nt: TGTGCCTGGACCGGGACGGGAGTGGGAGCCTACGAGCAGTACTTC
d_gene: TRBD1; j_gene: TRBJ2-2; abundance: -; v_gene: TRBV5-8; CDR3aa: CASSPPGQGAGELFF; CDR3nt: TGTGCCAGCAGCCCACCGGGACAGGGAGCCGGGGAGCTGTTTTTT
d_gene: -; j_gene: TRBJ2-7; abundance: -; v_gene: TRBV19; CDR3aa: CASSPQGRGYEQYF; CDR3nt: TGTGCCAGTAGCCCACAGGGAAGGGGCTACGAGCAGTACTTC
d_gene: -; j_gene: TRBJ2-6; abundance: -; v_gene: TRBV27; CDR3aa: CASSLWSGAGANVLTF; CDR3nt: TGTGCCAGCAGTTTATGGTCAGGGGCTGGGGCCAACGTCCTGACTTTC
d_gene: -; j_gene: TRBJ2-3; abundance: -; v_gene: TRBV7-3; CDR3aa: CASSLTRQNSDTQYF; CDR3nt: TGTGCCAGCAGCTTAACGAGACAGAACTCAGATACGCAGTATTTT
d_gene: -; j_gene: TRBJ1-2; abundance: -; v_gene: TRBV7-8; CDR3aa: CASSRLSSYGYTF; CDR3nt: TGTGCCAGCAGCCGACTGTCGAGCTATGGCTACACCTTC
d_gene: TRBD2; j_gene: TRBJ2-7; abundance: few; v_gene: TRBV6-6; CDR3aa: CASSYQLTGREKEQYF; CDR3nt: TGTGCCAGCAGTTACCAACTTACCGGGCGGGAGAAGGAGCAGTACTTC
d_gene: -; j_gene: TRBJ2-7; abundance: -; v_gene: TRBV28; CDR3aa: CASSPGSYEQYF; CDR3nt: TGTGCCAGCAGCCCCGGTTCTTACGAGCAGTACTTC
d_gene: -; j_gene: TRBJ1-1; abundance: -; v_gene: TRBV7-2; CDR3aa: CASSFYRHVNTEAFF; CDR3nt: TGTGCCAGCAGCTTCTATAGACACGTGAACACTGAAGCTTTCTTT
d_gene: TRBD1; j_gene: TRBJ1-4; abundance: -; v_gene: TRBV6-5; CDR3aa: CASSPDREGKLFF; CDR3nt: TGTGCCAGCAGCCCGGACAGGGAGGGAAAACTGTTTTTT
d_gene: TRBD1; j_gene: TRBJ1-4; abundance: -; v_gene: TRBV11-1; CDR3aa: CASSLRQGYEKLFF; CDR3nt: TGTGCCAGCAGCTTAAGACAGGGATATGAAAAACTGTTTTTT
d_gene: -; j_gene: TRBJ1-4; abundance: -; v_gene: TRBV5-1; CDR3aa: CASSLANSRVLGEKLFF; CDR3nt: TGCGCCAGCAGCTTGGCTAATTCGCGGGTTTTGGGTGAAAAACTGTTTTTT
d_gene: -; j_gene: TRBJ1-4; abundance: -; v_gene: TRBV21-1; CDR3aa: CARQQGALVTKANEKLFF; CDR3nt: TGTGCCAGACAACAGGGGGCGTTAGTAACTAAGGCTAATGAAAAACTGTTTTTT
d_gene: TRBD2; j_gene: TRBJ2-1; abundance: -; v_gene: TRBV7-3; CDR3aa: CASRFPRPGLALPGGIYNEQFF; CDR3nt: TGTGCCAGCAGATTCCCTCGACCGGGACTAGCGCTCCCCGGTGGTATCTACAATGAGCAGTTCTTC
d_gene: TRBD2; j_gene: TRBJ2-3; abundance: -; v_gene: TRBV4-1; CDR3aa: CASSREGLNTQYF; CDR3nt: TGCGCCAGCAGCCGGGAGGGGCTCAATACGCAGTATTTT
d_gene: TRBD1; j_gene: TRBJ2-7; abundance: once; v_gene: TRBV9; CDR3aa: CASSVDTGGGRYEQYF; CDR3nt: TGTGCCAGCAGCGTAGATACAGGGGGTGGGAGGTACGAGCAGTACTTC
d_gene: -; j_gene: TRBJ1-4; abundance: -; v_gene: TRBV7-9; CDR3aa: CASGREDEKLFF; CDR3nt: TGTGCCAGTGGCAGGGAAGATGAAAAACTGTTTTTT
d_gene: -; j_gene: TRBJ2-7; abundance: -; v_gene: TRBV5-8; CDR3aa: CASSLGQSYEQYF; CDR3nt: TGTGCCAGCAGCTTGGGACAGAGCTACGAGCAGTACTTC
d_gene: TRBD1; j_gene: TRBJ2-5; abundance: -; v_gene: TRBV11-3; CDR3aa: CASSQTRTGVGETQYF; CDR3nt: TGTGCCAGCAGCCAAACACGGACAGGGGTAGGGGAGACCCAGTACTTC
d_gene: -; j_gene: TRBJ1-2; abundance: -; v_gene: TRBV7-2; CDR3aa: CASSLRRAYGYTF; CDR3nt: TGTGCCAGCAGCCTCCGGAGGGCCTATGGCTACACCTTC
d_gene: TRBD1; j_gene: TRBJ1-2; abundance: -; v_gene: TRBV7-2; CDR3aa: CASSLDRDRGYTF; CDR3nt: TGTGCCAGCAGCTTGGACAGGGATCGTGGCTACACCTTC
d_gene: -; j_gene: TRBJ1-2; abundance: once; v_gene: TRBV7-9; CDR3aa: CASSPAGAGANYGYTF; CDR3nt: TGTGCCAGCAGCCCGGCAGGGGCCGGAGCTAACTATGGCTACACCTTC
d_gene: TRBD2; j_gene: TRBJ2-7; abundance: -; v_gene: TRBV5-1; CDR3aa: CASSSGLAGGRRTYEQYF; CDR3nt: TGCGCCAGCAGCTCAGGACTAGCGGGGGGTCGAAGAACCTACGAGCAGTACTTC
d_gene: -; j_gene: TRBJ1-5; abundance: once; v_gene: TRBV27; CDR3aa: CASSLNGRVANQPQHF; CDR3nt: TGTGCCAGCAGTTTAAATGGCAGGGTGGCCAATCAGCCCCAGCATTTT
d_gene: TRBD1; j_gene: TRBJ1-5; abundance: -; v_gene: TRBV5-1; CDR3aa: CASSLAGTVNQPQHF; CDR3nt: TGCGCCAGCAGCTTGGCGGGGACAGTCAACCAGCCCCAGCATTTT
d_gene: -; j_gene: TRBJ1-5; abundance: -; v_gene: TRBV28; CDR3aa: CASSVPPRGNQPQHF; CDR3nt: TGTGCCAGCAGTGTCCCCCCCAGGGGCAATCAGCCCCAGCATTTT
d_gene: -; j_gene: TRBJ2-1; abundance: -; v_gene: TRBV9; CDR3aa: CASSVAPTSSYNEQFF; CDR3nt: TGTGCCAGCAGCGTAGCTCCGACTAGCTCCTACAATGAGCAGTTCTTC
d_gene: -; j_gene: TRBJ2-2; abundance: -; v_gene: TRBV27; CDR3aa: CASSLQGNTGELFF; CDR3nt: TGTGCCAGCAGTTTACAGGGGAACACCGGGGAGCTGTTTTTT
d_gene: TRBD1; j_gene: TRBJ2-7; abundance: -; v_gene: TRBV10-3; CDR3aa: CAISLQGAYEQYF; CDR3nt: TGTGCCATCAGCTTACAGGGGGCTTACGAGCAGTACTTC
d_gene: -; j_gene: TRBJ1-6; abundance: -; v_gene: TRBV6-6; CDR3aa: CASHRSYNSPLHF; CDR3nt: TGTGCCAGCCATCGGTCCTATAATTCACCCCTCCACTTT
d_gene: -; j_gene: TRBJ1-1; abundance: -; v_gene: TRBV15; CDR3aa: CATSRDRLNTEAFF; CDR3nt: TGTGCCACCAGCAGAGACAGGCTCAACACTGAAGCTTTCTTT
d_gene: TRBD1; j_gene: TRBJ1-1; abundance: -; v_gene: TRBV5-1; CDR3aa: CASSSSGQGLLPLGAFF; CDR3nt: TGCGCCAGCAGCTCCTCGGGACAGGGGCTTCTCCCTCTGGGAGCTTTCTTT
d_gene: TRBD2; j_gene: TRBJ2-5; abundance: -; v_gene: TRBV5-8; CDR3aa: CASSWGLAGGEETQYF; CDR3nt: TGTGCCAGCAGCTGGGGACTAGCGGGGGGAGAAGAGACCCAGTACTTC
d_gene: -; j_gene: TRBJ2-3; abundance: -; v_gene: TRBV19; CDR3aa: CASSSGEITDTQYF; CDR3nt: TGTGCCAGTAGTAGCGGGGAAATCACAGATACGCAGTATTTT
d_gene: -; j_gene: TRBJ1-4; abundance: -; v_gene: TRBV27; CDR3aa: CASSLDEGEKLFF; CDR3nt: TGTGCCAGCAGTCTGGATGAGGGAGAAAAACTGTTTTTT
d_gene: -; j_gene: TRBJ1-2; abundance: -; v_gene: TRBV30; CDR3aa: CAWSRGGNYGYTF; CDR3nt: TGTGCCTGGAGTCGGGGGGGGAACTATGGCTACACCTTC
d_gene: -; j_gene: TRBJ1-1; abundance: -; v_gene: TRBV7-8; CDR3aa: CASSLNGRGGTEAFF; CDR3nt: TGTGCCAGCAGCTTAAACGGCAGGGGTGGCACTGAAGCTTTCTTT
d_gene: -; j_gene: TRBJ2-5; abundance: -; v_gene: TRBV11-3; CDR3aa: CASSTSYRDEETQYF; CDR3nt: TGTGCCAGCAGCACCTCCTACCGGGATGAAGAGACCCAGTACTTC
d_gene: TRBD1; j_gene: TRBJ1-6; abundance: -; v_gene: TRBV5-1; CDR3aa: CASSLSGTDRNSPLHF; CDR3nt: TGCGCCAGCAGCCTGTCTGGGACAGATAGAAATTCACCCCTCCACTTT
d_gene: -; j_gene: TRBJ2-7; abundance: -; v_gene: TRBV6-1; CDR3aa: CASSHYEQYF; CDR3nt: TGTGCCAGCAGTCATTACGAGCAGTACTTC
d_gene: TRBD2; j_gene: TRBJ2-6; abundance: -; v_gene: TRBV7-9; CDR3aa: CASSPLGLAGGRGANVLTF; CDR3nt: TGTGCCAGCAGCCCCCTGGGACTAGCGGGGGGGCGCGGGGCCAACGTCCTGACTTTC
d_gene: -; j_gene: TRBJ2-1; abundance: -; v_gene: TRBV7-2; CDR3aa: CASSLGKGVYNEQFF; CDR3nt: TGTGCCAGCAGCTTAGGAAAGGGGGTTTACAATGAGCAGTTCTTC
d_gene: -; j_gene: TRBJ2-7; abundance: -; v_gene: TRBV23-1; CDR3aa: CASPPAWGVVYEQYF; CDR3nt: TGCGCCAGCCCCCCTGCTTGGGGGGTAGTCTACGAGCAGTACTTC
d_gene: TRBD1; j_gene: TRBJ1-1; abundance: -; v_gene: TRBV7-9; CDR3aa: CASSLEGGAEAFF; CDR3nt: TGTGCCAGCAGCTTAGAAGGGGGCGCTGAAGCTTTCTTT
d_gene: TRBD2; j_gene: TRBJ2-7; abundance: few; v_gene: TRBV19; CDR3aa: CASSKTSGGYEQYF; CDR3nt: TGTGCCAGTAGTAAGACTAGCGGGGGGTACGAGCAGTACTTC
d_gene: -; j_gene: TRBJ1-2; abundance: -; v_gene: TRBV5-4; CDR3aa: CASSPRGVLNYGYTF; CDR3nt: TGTGCCAGCAGCCCCCGGGGAGTACTAAACTATGGCTACACCTTC
d_gene: -; j_gene: TRBJ1-1; abundance: -; v_gene: TRBV19; CDR3aa: CASSIESQVNGEAFF; CDR3nt: TGTGCCAGTAGTATAGAAAGTCAGGTGAACGGTGAAGCTTTCTTT
d_gene: -; j_gene: TRBJ1-4; abundance: few; v_gene: TRBV4-1; CDR3aa: CASSPRSEKLFF; CDR3nt: TGCGCCAGCAGCCCGAGGAGTGAAAAACTGTTTTTT
d_gene: TRBD1; j_gene: TRBJ2-7; abundance: -; v_gene: TRBV6-6; CDR3aa: CASSQQGASSYEQYF; CDR3nt: TGTGCCAGCAGTCAACAGGGGGCCAGCTCCTACGAGCAGTACTTC
d_gene: -; j_gene: TRBJ2-7; abundance: -; v_gene: TRBV19; CDR3aa: CASSMGQGPYEQYF; CDR3nt: TGTGCCAGTAGTATGGGTCAGGGCCCCTACGAGCAGTACTTC
d_gene: TRBD1; j_gene: TRBJ2-7; abundance: few; v_gene: TRBV7-4; CDR3aa: CASSLPDRGNRYEQYF; CDR3nt: TGTGCCAGCAGCTTACCCGACAGGGGTAATCGCTACGAGCAGTACTTC
d_gene: -; j_gene: TRBJ2-7; abundance: -; v_gene: TRBV5-5; CDR3aa: CASSPSGVSAYEQYF; CDR3nt: TGTGCCAGCAGCCCTTCAGGGGTTTCGGCCTACGAGCAGTACTTC
d_gene: -; j_gene: TRBJ2-7; abundance: -; v_gene: TRBV7-2; CDR3aa: CASSLGHPYEQYF; CDR3nt: TGTGCCAGCAGCTTAGGACACCCCTACGAGCAGTACTTC